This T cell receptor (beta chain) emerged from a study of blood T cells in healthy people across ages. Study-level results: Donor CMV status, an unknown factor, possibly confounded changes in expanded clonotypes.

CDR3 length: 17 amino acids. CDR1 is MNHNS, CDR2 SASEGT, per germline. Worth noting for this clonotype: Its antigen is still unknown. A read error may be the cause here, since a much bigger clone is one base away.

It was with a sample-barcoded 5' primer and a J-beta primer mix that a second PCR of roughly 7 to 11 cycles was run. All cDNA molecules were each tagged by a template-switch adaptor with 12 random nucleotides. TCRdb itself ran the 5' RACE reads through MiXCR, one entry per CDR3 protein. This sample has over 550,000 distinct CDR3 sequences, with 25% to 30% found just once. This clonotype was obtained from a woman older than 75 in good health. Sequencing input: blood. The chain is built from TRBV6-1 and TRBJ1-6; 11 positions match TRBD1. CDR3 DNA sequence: TGTGCCAGCAGTGAAGGGGACAGGGGGTTCGGGAATTCACCCCCCCACTTT. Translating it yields CASSEGDRGFGNSPPHF.